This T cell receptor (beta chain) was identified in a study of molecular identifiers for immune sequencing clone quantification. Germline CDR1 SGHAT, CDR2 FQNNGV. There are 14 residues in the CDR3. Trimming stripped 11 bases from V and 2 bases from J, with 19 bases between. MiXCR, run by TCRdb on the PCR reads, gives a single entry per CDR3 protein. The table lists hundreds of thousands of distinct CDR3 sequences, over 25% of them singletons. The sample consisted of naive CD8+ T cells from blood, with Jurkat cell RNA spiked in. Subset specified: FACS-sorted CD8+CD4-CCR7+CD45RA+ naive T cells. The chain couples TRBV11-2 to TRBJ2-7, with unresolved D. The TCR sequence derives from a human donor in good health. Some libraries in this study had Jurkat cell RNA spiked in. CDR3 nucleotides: TGTGCCGGCACCCAAGTGGTTGGGACCTACGAGCAGTACTTC. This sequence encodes CAGTQVVGTYEQYF.